This passage covers 15 T cell receptor beta chains from one sample sequenced in a study of glioma-infiltrating T cells. Amplification of TCR alpha and beta CDR3 regions from RNA used iRepertoire nested multiplex PCR. From the multiplex PCR reads, TCRdb called clonotypes with MiXCR, one entry per CDR3 protein. The table has 100,000 to 150,000 distinct CDR3 sequences, less than 30% seen once; the top ten hold over 12%. The specimen sequenced was glioma tissue, nonneoplastic brain tissue, or PBMCs (not recorded which). These receptors were collected from a human donor with low-grade glioma or glioblastoma, undergoing nonglioma brain surgery, or in good health (not recorded which).

This clonotype was counted between two and nine times. The genes are TRBV18 and TRBJ1-1, with 7 bases aligning to TRBD1. From germline, CDR1 is KGHSH and CDR2 LQKENI. The CDR3 contains 16 residues. V trimming: 2 bases; J trimming: 0 bases; junction bases outside the gene matches: 6. The CDR3 loop reads CASSPSRTGLNTEAFF. As DNA, the CDR3 is TGTGCCAGCTCACCAAGTCGGACAGGTCTGAACACTGAAGCTTTCTTT.

This clonotype was observed at least ten times. The chain couples TRBV20-1 to TRBJ1-1; 7 bases line up with TRBD1. Germline V gives CDR1 DFQATT, CDR2 SNEGSKA (reference sequence). This CDR3 comprises 13 residues. The V and J ends lost 1 base and 6 bases, in that order; junction bases with no gene match: 5. CDR3 bases: TGCAGTGCTAGAGGTAGTCAGGGGGCTGAAGCTTTCTTT. Its translation: CSARGSQGAEAFF.

In this sample, this clonotype turned up many times. The genes are TRBV28 and TRBJ2-7, with 7 bases fitting TRBD1. The ends lost 7 bases at V and 2 bases at J; junction bases unmatched: 8. Per the germline V gene, CDR1 is MDHEN and CDR2 is SYDVKM. This CDR3 has 14 amino acids. CDR3 bases: TGTGCCAGCACCCCTCGGCAGGGGGCCTACGAGCAGTACTTC. Its protein product is CASTPRQGAYEQYF.

This clonotype has a count of ten or more. The rearrangement links TRBV20-1 to TRBJ2-1; TRBD1 is a possible D gene (6 bases). V lost 3 bases and J lost 9, with 18 bases in between. The CDR3 runs to 14 residues. Germline V gives CDR1 DFQATT, CDR2 SNEGSKA (reference sequence). CDR3 sequence: CSASRDTKGSEQFF. The CDR3 DNA is TGCAGTGCTAGCCGGGACACGAAGGGATCTGAGCAGTTCTTC.

As regards this clonotype: A much larger clone lies a single base off, so this may be a read error. The V and J genes are TRBV19 and TRBJ2-7, with D perhaps matching TRBD1 (6 bases). With 5 bases removed from V and 6 bases from J, the gap between germline ends came to 11 bases. The CDR3 spans 12 residues. Germline CDR1 reads LNHDA; CDR2 reads SQIVND (reference sequence). DNA for the CDR3: TGTGCCAGTAGTTCGACGACAGGCGAGCAGTACTTC. Translated: CASSSTTGEQYF.

This chain connects TRBV4-3 to TRBJ2-1, with a weak D call TRBD1 (5 bases). The CDR3 consists of 16 residues. From germline, CDR1 is LGHNA and CDR2 YSLEER. V lost 0 bases and J 2 bases, leaving 11 bases between the germline ends. CDR3 sequence: CASSQESRVPYNEQFF. In nucleotides, the CDR3 is TGCGCCAGCAGCCAAGAGTCCAGGGTCCCCTACAATGAGCAGTTCTTC.

This clonotype was recorded at least ten times. This chain uses TRBV3-1 with TRBJ2-7, with D perhaps TRBD2 (6 bases). In germline, CDR1 is LGHDT, CDR2 YNNKEL (reference sequence). This CDR3 is 13 amino acids long. Deletions cut 1 base from V and 6 bases from J, with 10 bases between. The chain's CDR3 is CASSQALSGEQYF. The CDR3 DNA sequence: TGTGCCAGCAGCCAAGCTCTTAGCGGCGAGCAGTACTTC.

In its sample, this clonotype was seen many times. V is TRBV7-2 and J is TRBJ1-2, with TRBD1 as a possible D gene (6 bases). V was cut by 5 bases and J by 5 bases, with 12 bases left in between. CDR1 is SGHTA, CDR2 FQGNSA, per germline. The CDR3 is made up of 13 amino acids. The CDR3 sequence is CASSLWTDYGYTF. The CDR3 nucleotides are TGTGCCAGCAGCCTCTGGACAGATTATGGCTACACCTTC.

This clonotype was seen repeatedly, ten times or more. The genes are TRBV6-6 and TRBJ1-1; D remains unclear. Trimming took 2 bases from V and 3 from J, leaving 7 bases between them. The CDR3 is 13 amino acids. Germline values: CDR1 MNHNY, CDR2 SVGAGI (reference sequence). The CDR3 region is CASSYERDTEAFF. CDR3 bases: TGTGCCAGCAGTTACGAGAGGGACACTGAAGCTTTCTTT.

The V call is TRBV20-1, the J call TRBJ2-2; D not resolved. Trimming removed 3 bases from V and 6 bases from J, with 14 bases in between. Germline V gene sequence: CDR1 DFQATT, CDR2 SNEGSKA (reference sequence). This CDR3 has 14 amino acids. CDR3 DNA sequence: TGCAGTGCTAGGGGCCGGAGAGGTCCCGGGGAGCTGTTTTTT. Its protein is CSARGRRGPGELFF.

This clonotype showed up just once. Being one base from a much bigger clone, this may be a read error. The rearrangement links TRBV6-6 to TRBJ2-7, with unresolved D. The CDR3 is made up of 16 amino acids. The V and J ends lost 0 bases and 0 bases respectively, with 12 bases between them. Germline CDR1 is MNHNY and CDR2 is SVGAGI (reference sequence). CDR3 amino acids: CASSYSASISSYEQYF. The CDR3 region has the DNA TGTGCCAGCAGTTACTCAGCCAGTATCAGCTCCTACGAGCAGTACTTC.

Concerning this clonotype itself: A junction boundary mismatches the germline segment, possibly from a read error. The rearrangement uses TRBV19 and TRBJ2-3; 9 bases align to TRBD1. The CDR3 spans 14 residues. Germline lookup yields CDR1 LNHDA and CDR2 SQIVND (reference sequence). For the CDR3, the DNA is TGTGCCGGTAGTATGGGACAGGGAGGAGATACGCAGTATTTT. This encodes CAGSMGQGGDTQYF.

The chain has TRBV7-9 and TRBJ2-1; TRBD2 matches at 7 bases. Germline CDR1 and CDR2: SEHNR and FQNEAQ (reference sequence). The CDR3 totals 13 residues. Germline trimming cut 1 base from V and 6 bases from J; bases unmatched to any gene: 0. Here the CDR3 DNA reads TGTGCCAGCAGCTTAGGGACTAGCAATGAGCAGTTCTTC. Translating gives CASSLGTSNEQFF.

This clonotype was detected only a few times. The J gene is TRBJ2-3, the V gene TRBV6-4; perhaps TRBD1 as D (5 bases). Trimming took 0 bases from V and 2 from J, leaving 9 bases between them. CDR3 length: 15 residues. The germline gives CDR1 MRHNA, CDR2 SNTAGT. The CDR3 spells CASSDSAGPTDTQYF. The CDR3 coding sequence is TGTGCCAGCAGTGACTCAGCAGGGCCCACAGATACGCAGTATTTT.

This clonotype was recorded only once. A much larger clone lies one base from this, so it may be a read error. V gene TRBV14 combines with J gene TRBJ2-1; D is tentatively TRBD1 or TRBD2 (5 bases each). Germline V gene sequence: CDR1 SGHDN, CDR2 FVKESK. V lost 0 bases and J 6 bases, leaving 15 bases between the germline ends. The CDR3 spans 16 residues. The CDR3 is CASSQELGPTSNEQFF. DNA of the CDR3: TGTGCCAGCAGCCAAGAGTTGGGACCTACTAGCAATGAGCAGTTCTTC.